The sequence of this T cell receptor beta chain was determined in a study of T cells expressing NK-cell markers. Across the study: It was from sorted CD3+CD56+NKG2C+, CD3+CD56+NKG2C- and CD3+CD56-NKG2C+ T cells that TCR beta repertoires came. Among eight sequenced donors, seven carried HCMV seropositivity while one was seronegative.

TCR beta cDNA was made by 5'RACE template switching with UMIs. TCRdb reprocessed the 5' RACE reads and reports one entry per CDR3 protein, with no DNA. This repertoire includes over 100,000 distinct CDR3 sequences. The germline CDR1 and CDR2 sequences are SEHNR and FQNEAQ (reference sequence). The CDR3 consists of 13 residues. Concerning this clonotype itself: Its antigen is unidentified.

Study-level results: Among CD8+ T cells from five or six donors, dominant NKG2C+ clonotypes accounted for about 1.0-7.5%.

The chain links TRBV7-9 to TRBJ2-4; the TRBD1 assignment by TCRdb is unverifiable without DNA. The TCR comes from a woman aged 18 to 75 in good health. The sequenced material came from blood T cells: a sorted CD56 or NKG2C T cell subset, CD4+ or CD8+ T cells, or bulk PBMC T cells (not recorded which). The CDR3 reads CASKGGAKNIQYF.